This TCR beta chain came from a study of blood T cells in healthy people across ages. Study observations and caveats: In long-lived donors, naive CD4+ cell counts and diversity exceeded those of aged donors.

Using a J-beta primer mix together with a sample-barcoded 5' primer, a second PCR was run for about 7 to 12 cycles. At least 2.5 million CDR3-containing paired-end reads were obtained per sample. Via MiXCR, TCRdb re-called the 5' RACE reads, giving one row per CDR3 protein. The repertoire holds hundreds of thousands of distinct CDR3 sequences, 40% to 50% seen once, with about a fifth in the top ten. V lost 6 bases to trimming and J lost 0 bases, with 12 bases between them. The CDR3 totals 15 residues. Germline loops: CDR1 MNHEY, CDR2 SVGEGT. The sample holds one count of this clonotype. Its antigen remains unidentified. Each sample had at least 7 million PBMCs isolated.

The chain links TRBV6-2 or TRBV6-3 to TRBJ1-5, with D possibly matching TRBD1 (5 bases). The sequencing input was blood. The origin of this receptor is a man aged 60 to 75 in good health. The CDR3 spells CASRPGRISNQPQHF. As DNA, the CDR3 is TGTGCCAGCAGACCGGGGCGGATTAGCAATCAGCCCCAGCATTTT.